A selection of T cell receptor beta chains follows, all from one sample in a study of blood T cells in healthy people across ages. Each CDR3 protein gets one entry after TCRdb re-called the 5' RACE reads with MiXCR. This sample has hundreds of thousands of distinct CDR3 sequences, with roughly 50% found just once. The sequenced sample consisted of blood. These receptors came from a man aged 35-49 years in good health. Each CDR3 is given with its conserved first and last residue. D genes are given only for firm matches. The size field is filled for only some rows; it gives once, few, many or a size class.

j_call v_call d_call clone_size cdr3_nt cdr3_aa
TRBJ2-1 TRBV29-1 TRBD2 - TGCAGCGTAAGACTAGCGGGAGGGTCGTTGGGGGAGTTCTTC CSVRLAGGSLGEFF
TRBJ2-5 TRBV28 TRBD1 - TGTGCCAGCAGTTTTCCGCTCCTTGCAGGGGGCGCCCCTCTGGAGACCCAGTACTTC CASSFPLLAGGAPLETQYF
TRBJ2-1 TRBV4-1 - - TGCGCCAGCAGCCAAATGGGGGAGAGCAGCAATGAGCAGTTCTTC CASSQMGESSNEQFF
TRBJ1-1 TRBV28 TRBD1 few TGTGCCAGCAGTCTCGACAGGGTCAGAGACACTGAAGCTTTCTTT CASSLDRVRDTEAFF
TRBJ1-2 TRBV27 - - TGTGCCAGCAGTTTTGCCGCCAGGGGACGGTTCTATGGCTACACCTTC CASSFAARGRFYGYTF
TRBJ2-1 TRBV6-1 - - TGTGCCAGCAGTGCTAGCGACCATGAGCAGTTCTTC CASSASDHEQFF
TRBJ1-5 TRBV20-1 - - TGCAGTGCTAGAGATTCATTCGTGCAGGAAAATCAGCCCCAGCATTTT CSARDSFVQENQPQHF
TRBJ2-5 TRBV7-2 - - TGTGCCAGCAGCTTAAAGGGTTTAGGAGGGACCCAGTACTTC CASSLKGLGGTQYF
TRBJ2-3 TRBV12-3/TRBV12-4 - once TGTGCCAGCAGTTTAAGAGGGACCAACCCAGCGCAGTATTTT CASSLRGTNPAQYF
TRBJ1-2 TRBV24-1 - - TGTGCCACCAGTGACCCTCCAGGAGGCTACACCTTC CATSDPPGGYTF
TRBJ2-5 TRBV7-2 - - TGTGCCAGCAGCTACGTTATGGGCCAAGAGACCCAGTACTTC CASSYVMGQETQYF
TRBJ1-2 TRBV20-1 - - TGCAGTGCGAGTGGGAGCGGGTTAGCTAACTATGGCTACACCTTC CSASGSGLANYGYTF
TRBJ1-2 TRBV7-9 - - TGTGCCAGCAGCTTAGACGGCAGGCGGCTTTATGGCTACACCTTC CASSLDGRRLYGYTF
TRBJ1-2 TRBV3-1 - - TGTGCCAGCAGCCAAGCCGACCGGGGGAACTATGGCTACACCTTC CASSQADRGNYGYTF
TRBJ2-5 TRBV24-1 TRBD1 - TGTGCCACCAGTGAGTCCACAGGGGGTCAGGAGACCCAGTACTTC CATSESTGGQETQYF
TRBJ2-5 TRBV10-3 TRBD2 - TGTGCCATCAGTGGACTAGCGGGATTACAAGAGACCCAGTACTTC CAISGLAGLQETQYF
TRBJ2-5 TRBV7-9 - few TGTGCCAGCAGTCCAGGCGCTCAGGAGCAGTACTTC CASSPGAQEQYF
TRBJ2-7 TRBV9 TRBD2 - TGTGCCAGCAGCGTAGGTATAGCGGGGCTCTACGAGCAGTACTTC CASSVGIAGLYEQYF
TRBJ1-5 TRBV7-9 - - TGTGCCAGCAGCTCACGGAATCAGCCCCAGCATTTT CASSSRNQPQHF
TRBJ1-2 TRBV25-1 TRBD1 - TGTGCCAGCAGTGAGGGACAGGGTAACTATGGCTACACCTTC CASSEGQGNYGYTF
TRBJ2-1 TRBV14 TRBD1 - TGTGCCAGCAGCCCGCCGGGACAGCATTTCCTTAGTGAGCAGTTCTTC CASSPPGQHFLSEQFF
TRBJ1-2 TRBV4-3 TRBD1 - TGCGCCAGCAGCCAAGATTTGGCAGGGGGCTATGGCTACACCTTC CASSQDLAGGYGYTF
TRBJ2-4 TRBV6-5 - - TGTGCCAGCAGTTACTGGGTAGCGGAGGCCAAAAACATTCAGTACTTC CASSYWVAEAKNIQYF
TRBJ2-7 TRBV6-1 - - TGTGCCAGCGAACAGGCCTACGAGCAGTACTTC CASEQAYEQYF
TRBJ1-2 TRBV5-5 - - TGTGCCAGCAGGGTCGATGCCGGTTCTAGGTATGGCTACACCTTC CASRVDAGSRYGYTF
TRBJ2-3 TRBV10-3 - once TGTGCCATCACCGCCGGAGATACGCAGGATTTT CAITAGDTQDF
TRBJ2-7 TRBV29-1 TRBD2 - TGCAGCGTTGCGGCCGGGACTAGCGGTCTCCAGCCCTACGAGCAGTACTTC CSVAAGTSGLQPYEQYF
TRBJ2-7 TRBV6-5 TRBD1 few TGTGCCAGCACAGTGGCAGGGGGTCCCTACGAGCAGTACTTC CASTVAGGPYEQYF
TRBJ1-2 TRBV3-1 TRBD1 - TGTGCCAGCAGCCAAGAGGGACAGGCCAACTATGGCTACACCTTC CASSQEGQANYGYTF
TRBJ2-6 TRBV24-1 - - TGTGCCATACAAAGGGCTTCTGGGGCCAACGTCCTGACTTTC CAIQRASGANVLTF
TRBJ1-6 TRBV6-5 - once TGTGCCAGCAGTTACTCGAGCTTATCCGAAAAGTTCTGGGAAACCCCCCTCCACTTT CASSYSSLSEKFWETPLHF
TRBJ2-7 TRBV19 TRBD1 - TGTGCCAGTAGTATCTGCGAAATGGGACAGGGTTTTCTAGCCCATTATTACGAGCAGTACTTC CASSICEMGQGFLAHYYEQYF
TRBJ2-5 TRBV12-3/TRBV12-4 - - TGTGCCAGCAGTTTGGGCAGACAACAAGAGATCCAGTACTTC CASSLGRQQEIQYF
TRBJ1-2 TRBV20-1 - few TGCAGTGCTCGTGTCAGGGTGGGCTATGGCTACACCTTC CSARVRVGYGYTF
TRBJ2-3 TRBV4-2 TRBD1 - TGTGCCAGCAGCCAAGAGTGGACAGGAATTACCCCCACAGATACGCAGTATTTT CASSQEWTGITPTDTQYF
TRBJ1-1 TRBV9 TRBD1 - TGTGCCAGCGGACAGGGGAGGAACACTGAAGCTTTCTTT CASGQGRNTEAFF
TRBJ2-5 TRBV11-2 - once TGTGCCAGCAGCCCGATTCCTGGGACCCCCTTAGCGGAGCAGTACTTC CASSPIPGTPLAEQYF
TRBJ2-7 TRBV7-2 - - TGTGCCAGCAGCTTAGCCCACGGAATGCGGACGAGGGAGCAGTACTTC CASSLAHGMRTREQYF
TRBJ2-5 TRBV20-1 - - TGCAGTGCCTCCCATGCCCGGTCCTTCGGAGGAGAGACCCAGTACTTC CSASHARSFGGETQYF
TRBJ1-2 TRBV29-1 - - TGCAGCGTTGTGGAAGAAACTAACTATGGCTACACCTTC CSVVEETNYGYTF
TRBJ2-3 TRBV15 - few TGTGCCACCAGCAGAGATCGGAGTAGGACAGATACGCAGTATTTT CATSRDRSRTDTQYF
TRBJ2-3 TRBV28 - - TGTGCCAGCAGTCCCTTCCAAAACTTAGATACGCAGTATTTT CASSPFQNLDTQYF
TRBJ2-7 TRBV28 - - TGTGCCAGCAGTTTTGGTGGGATCTCCTACGAGCAGTACTTC CASSFGGISYEQYF
TRBJ2-7 TRBV5-6 - - TGTGCCAGCAGCACCGCCACAGGGGAGGTAAACGAGCAGTACTTC CASSTATGEVNEQYF
TRBJ2-3 TRBV7-9 TRBD2 - TGTGCCAGCAGCCCACACCAGGCTAGCGGGAGAACAGATACGCAGTATTTT CASSPHQASGRTDTQYF
TRBJ2-7 TRBV20-1 - few TGCAGTGCTAGAGAGGGGTCCTACGAGCAGTACTTC CSAREGSYEQYF
TRBJ1-1 TRBV25-1 - - TGTGCCAGCAGTGGAACAGGGTTAGGTGAAGCTTTCTTT CASSGTGLGEAFF
TRBJ2-3 TRBV24-1 - few TGTGCCACCTCGGGACTCAGCACAGATACGCAGTATTTT CATSGLSTDTQYF
TRBJ2-7 TRBV2 - - TGTGCCAGCACCCCGCGACTAGTCTCCGAGCAGTACTTC CASTPRLVSEQYF
TRBJ2-3 TRBV20-1 TRBD1 few TGCAGTGCTAGAGTACAGGGGGGCGGAAAGGAAGATACGCAGTATTTT CSARVQGGGKEDTQYF
TRBJ2-1 TRBV3-1 TRBD1 - TGTGCCAGCAGCCACAAACGGGACAGGGGGCCAAGGATATACAATGAGCAGTTCTTC CASSHKRDRGPRIYNEQFF
TRBJ1-1 TRBV9 - - TGTGCCAGCAGCGTAGTTAAGGGAATGGGGAACACTGAAGCTTTCTTT CASSVVKGMGNTEAFF
TRBJ1-1 TRBV7-3 - - TGTGCCAGCAGCTTAACTATCGGAGGGGCGACGGGCCAAGGGCAAGCTTTCTTT CASSLTIGGATGQGQAFF
TRBJ2-4 TRBV7-2 - - TGTGCCAGCAGCTTAGGGGGAGTAGGCCAAAACATTCAGTACTTC CASSLGGVGQNIQYF
TRBJ2-3 TRBV7-2 TRBD2 - TGTGCCAGCAGCTTAATGACTAGCGGGGGGGATAGCACAGATACGCAGTATTTT CASSLMTSGGDSTDTQYF
TRBJ1-5 TRBV4-1 TRBD1 - TGCGCCAGCAGTCAAGATCCCGGGACAGGGGGGAATCAGCCCCAGCATTTT CASSQDPGTGGNQPQHF
TRBJ2-1 TRBV27 TRBD2 few TGTGCCAGCAGTCAACTAGCGGGAGGAGAAGGTTACAATGAGCAGTTCTTC CASSQLAGGEGYNEQFF
TRBJ2-7 TRBV6-5 - few TGTGCCAGCTCAGGGGGGGATTCTCCTCGCGACGAGCAGTACTTC CASSGGDSPRDEQYF
TRBJ2-3 TRBV27 TRBD2 few TGTGCCAGCAGTTCCTGGACTAGCGGGGGCACAGATACGCAGTATTTT CASSSWTSGGTDTQYF